The sequence of this T cell receptor beta chain was determined in a study of shared clonotypes between healthy human individuals. V was trimmed by 3 bases and J by 4 bases, leaving 16 bases between them. This CDR3 spans 16 amino acids. The germline V gene has CDR1 LNHNV and CDR2 YYDKDF (reference sequence). This was a deep-level run. The repertoire was sequenced with immunoSEQ multiplex PCR; TCRdb's copy has only in-frame clones and lacks some. Of about 1.1 million clones listed, approximately 77% are singletons. The sample taken for sequencing was memory CD4+ T cells from PBMCs. Subset defined: CD45RA-negative fraction. The sequence was collected from a man aged 18 to 35 in good health. Some clones in this sample may be carry-over from other donors' samples. V usage is TRBV15 and J usage is TRBJ1-3; unclear D gene. The CDR3 DNA is TGTGCCACCAGCAGGGGCCCGGGTGTGTTCGGAAACACCATATATTTT. Protein product: CATSRGPGVFGNTIYF.